This TCR beta chain was captured in a study of cytomegalovirus exposure and HLA in healthy donors. Study conclusions and caveats: By HLA locus, TCR association rates varied in a later analysis, with DRB1 showing the most and HLA-C the fewest. Trimming of TCR beta V- and J-genes showed a link, identified in a later analysis, to a missense DCLRE1C variant.

V dropped 2 bases and J dropped 5; count of bases not matched to a gene: 3. CDR3 length: 14 amino acids. Per germline, CDR1 MNHEY and CDR2 SVGAGI. The PCR ran on 60 Vbeta and 13 Jbeta primers. Profiling relied on immunoSEQ multiplex PCR, and the TCRdb table lists in-frame clones only, not all of them. The sample consists of about 95,000 clones, roughly three quarters of them appearing once. Of note for this clone: Its matching antigen is unknown.

The sequenced sample was PBMCs. This chain links TRBV6-5 with TRBJ2-5; 9 positions match TRBD2. The source of this sequence is a woman aged 40 to 55 in good health and CMV-seronegative. In DNA, the CDR3 is TGTGCCAGCAGTTACGCTAGCGGGGTGGAGACCCAGTACTTC. This translates into CASSYASGVETQYF.